The rows below give T cell receptor beta chains drawn from one sample of a study of regulatory T cells in long-lasting Graves disease. TCRdb reanalysed the multiplex PCR reads using MiXCR and keeps one entry per CDR3 protein. The sample includes about 430,000 distinct CDR3 sequences, approximately 15% seen only once; the top ten take approximately 8%. This sample was shared with a second study, whose subject was T cells in Graves' hyperthyroidism and ophthalmopathy.

The sample consisted of peripheral blood mononuclear cells (PBMCs), taken at new diagnosis, from a patient treated with antithyroid drugs. Receptors were obtained from a woman in her thirties or forties with Graves disease. The CDR3 runs from the conserved cysteine through the conserved F or W. A D gene is named only where the DNA matches it firmly. Size values are once, few and many counts, or a class for expanded clones, and some rows have none.

abundance: NA
j_gene: TRBJ2-7
v_gene: TRBV12-3/TRBV12-4
d_gene: TRBD2
CDR3nt: TGTGCCAGCAGGCCAGGACTAGCGCGAACCTACGAGCAGTACTTC
CDR3aa: CASRPGLARTYEQYF

abundance: few
j_gene: TRBJ2-7
v_gene: TRBV9
d_gene: TRBD1
CDR3nt: TGTGCCAGCAGCGTGGGCTTGACAGGGACGGACGAGCAGTACTTC
CDR3aa: CASSVGLTGTDEQYF

abundance: many
j_gene: TRBJ1-5
v_gene: TRBV20-1
d_gene: NA
CDR3nt: TGCAGTGCTATTGACTTTAGCAATCAGCCCCAGCATTTT
CDR3aa: CSAIDFSNQPQHF

abundance: many
j_gene: TRBJ2-1
v_gene: TRBV24-1
d_gene: NA
CDR3nt: TGTGCCACCAGTGGTATGTCGGGAGCTCTGGTGAATGAGCAGTTCTTC
CDR3aa: CATSGMSGALVNEQFF

abundance: many
j_gene: TRBJ2-1
v_gene: TRBV7-9
d_gene: NA
CDR3nt: TGTGCCAGCAGCTTAATAGGGACTGGAACGAATGAGCAGTTCTTC
CDR3aa: CASSLIGTGTNEQFF

abundance: NA
j_gene: TRBJ2-1
v_gene: TRBV4-3
d_gene: NA
CDR3nt: TGCGCCAGCAGCCAAGTTGAGTCTTGGACCGCCGATGAGCAGTTCTTC
CDR3aa: CASSQVESWTADEQFF

abundance: many
j_gene: TRBJ2-3
v_gene: TRBV29-1
d_gene: TRBD1
CDR3nt: TGCAGCGTCGAGGGACAGTGGAGCACAGATACGCAGTATTTT
CDR3aa: CSVEGQWSTDTQYF

abundance: many
j_gene: TRBJ1-1
v_gene: TRBV7-3
d_gene: NA
CDR3nt: TGTGCCAGCAGCCCGCAGAGGGAGACTGAAGCTTTCTTT
CDR3aa: CASSPQRETEAFF

abundance: many
j_gene: TRBJ2-5
v_gene: TRBV19
d_gene: TRBD2
CDR3nt: TGTGCCAGTATGCGGACTAGCGGGCATCAAGAGACCCAGTACTTC
CDR3aa: CASMRTSGHQETQYF

abundance: few
j_gene: TRBJ1-5
v_gene: TRBV12-3/TRBV12-4
d_gene: NA
CDR3nt: TGTGCCAGCAGTTTAGCCGGGCTCAATCAGCCCCAGCATTTT
CDR3aa: CASSLAGLNQPQHF

abundance: many
j_gene: TRBJ1-2
v_gene: TRBV27
d_gene: TRBD1
CDR3nt: TGTGCCAGCAGTTCAACCGGGACAGCCTATGGCTACACCTTC
CDR3aa: CASSSTGTAYGYTF

abundance: many
j_gene: TRBJ2-7
v_gene: TRBV15
d_gene: TRBD2
CDR3nt: TGTGCCACCAGCAGACCTAGCGGGAGGGCCAGCGGGTACGAGCAGTACTTC
CDR3aa: CATSRPSGRASGYEQYF

abundance: few
j_gene: TRBJ2-1
v_gene: TRBV5-8
d_gene: TRBD2
CDR3nt: TGTGCCAGCAGCCCGGAAGGACTAGCGGGCGCCGCATCCACGGAGCAGTTCTTC
CDR3aa: CASSPEGLAGAASTEQFF

abundance: NA
j_gene: TRBJ2-1
v_gene: TRBV10-1
d_gene: TRBD1
CDR3nt: TGCGCCAGCAGTGAGTCCCGGACAGGGACACACAATGAGCAGTTCTTC
CDR3aa: CASSESRTGTHNEQFF

abundance: many
j_gene: TRBJ2-7
v_gene: TRBV11-2
d_gene: TRBD2
CDR3nt: TGTGCCACCAGCCCACCACTAGCGGGAAGACACGAGCAGTACTTC
CDR3aa: CATSPPLAGRHEQYF

abundance: many
j_gene: TRBJ2-3
v_gene: TRBV11-1
d_gene: NA
CDR3nt: TGTGCCAGCAGTTACCGGACTTCTAGCACAGATACGCAGTATTTT
CDR3aa: CASSYRTSSTDTQYF

abundance: many
j_gene: TRBJ2-5
v_gene: TRBV24-1
d_gene: NA
CDR3nt: TGTGCCACCAGTGACCGCCTCCAAGAGACCCAGTACTTC
CDR3aa: CATSDRLQETQYF

abundance: many
j_gene: TRBJ2-1
v_gene: TRBV28
d_gene: TRBD2
CDR3nt: TGTGCCAGCAGTTCCAGGACTAGCGGGACGCTCGTCTACAATGAGCAGTTCTTC
CDR3aa: CASSSRTSGTLVYNEQFF

abundance: many
j_gene: TRBJ1-1
v_gene: TRBV6-9
d_gene: NA
CDR3nt: TGTGCCAGCAGTTTGTCTTCGGACCGGAAAGCTTTCTTT
CDR3aa: CASSLSSDRKAFF

abundance: many
j_gene: TRBJ2-3
v_gene: TRBV27
d_gene: TRBD2
CDR3nt: TGTGCCAGCAGTTTATCGACTAGCGGGATAGATACGCAGTATTTT
CDR3aa: CASSLSTSGIDTQYF

abundance: many
j_gene: TRBJ1-5
v_gene: TRBV19
d_gene: NA
CDR3nt: TGTGCCAGTAGTATAGATGGGCTAGGCAATCAGCCCCAGCATTTT
CDR3aa: CASSIDGLGNQPQHF

abundance: many
j_gene: TRBJ1-2
v_gene: TRBV6-1
d_gene: NA
CDR3nt: TGTGCCAGCAGAACACCGGCCCTGAGGGGCTATGGCTACACCTTC
CDR3aa: CASRTPALRGYGYTF